Listed here are 3 T cell receptor beta chains from one sample, sequenced in a study of CD8 T cells in Susac syndrome. Reverse transcription used 0.5 to 1 ug RNA and random hexamers. MiXCR was run by TCRdb on the immunoSEQ multiplex PCR reads, yielding one entry per CDR3 protein. This table holds under 200,000 distinct CDR3 sequences, more than 85% found once. The specimen sequenced was CD4+ T cells from PBMCs. These receptors originate from a human donor with Susac syndrome.

V gene TRBV3-1 combines with J gene TRBJ2-2; D tentatively fits TRBD1 or TRBD2 (5 bases each). The CDR3 runs to 16 residues. V gave up 10 bases and J gave up 1 base, with 19 bases separating them. Per the germline V gene, CDR1 is LGHDT and CDR2 is YNNKEL (reference sequence). The CDR3 loop is CATGRMGLRNTGELFF. For the CDR3, the DNA is TGTGCCACGGGGCGAATGGGTCTAAGGAACACCGGGGAGCTGTTTTTT.

The chain is built from TRBV20-1 and TRBJ2-5; 11 positions match TRBD2. V shed 3 bases, J shed 4 bases, and the junction held 4 bases outside the gene matches. Germline V gene data show CDR1 as DFQATT and CDR2 as SNEGSKA (reference sequence). This CDR3 comprises 14 residues. This CDR3 is CSASLAGGVETQYF. DNA of the CDR3: TGCAGTGCTAGTCTAGCGGGGGGCGTAGAGACCCAGTACTTC.

This clonotype occurred once. The J gene is TRBJ2-7, the V gene TRBV6-6, with TRBD2 as a possible D gene (6 bases). The CDR3 contains 13 residues. Germline CDR1 MNHNY, CDR2 SVGAGI (reference sequence). Between the trimmed V and J ends, which lost 7 bases and 4 bases, there was a span of 14 bases. CDR3 loop: CASNYGGPYEQYF. The CDR3, as DNA: TGTGCCAGCAACTACGGGGGACCTTACGAGCAGTACTTC.